These 13 T cell receptor beta chains were sequenced from one sample in a study of immune evolution from preneoplasia to lung adenocarcinoma. Sequencing was performed with immunoSEQ multiplex PCR; in TCRdb, only in-frame clones are kept and a portion is missing. The sample contains around 16,000 clones, 80% to 90% of which appear only once. Sequencing used FFPE invasive lung adenocarcinoma tissue. These receptors all come from a person aged 70 to 85 with invasive lung adenocarcinoma.

The gene calls are TRBV6-6 and TRBJ2-3; TRBD2 matches 10 bases. V gave up 4 bases and J gave up 2 bases; unmatched junction bases: 6. Germline V gene lookup returns CDR1 MNHNY and CDR2 SVGAGI (reference sequence). There are 16 residues in the CDR3. The CDR3 DNA reads as TGTGCCAGCAGTTCCCGGCTAGCGGGGGACACAGATACGCAGTATTTT. Protein sequence: CASSSRLAGDTDTQYF.

This rearrangement joins TRBV11-1 to TRBJ1-1, with 7 bases matching TRBD1. Losses at the gene ends were 3 bases for V and 13 bases for J; bases not matched to a gene: 14. CDR3 size: 14 residues. From germline, CDR1 is SGHAT and CDR2 FQDESV (reference sequence). The CDR3 spells CASSLRQGTERVFF. The DNA for the CDR3 is TGTGCCAGCAGCTTGAGACAGGGAACCGAAAGAGTTTTCTTT.

The V gene is TRBV10-1, the J gene TRBJ1-1; perhaps TRBD1 as D (5 bases). Trimming left V 5 bases short and J 3 bases short, with 16 bases between. There are 15 residues in the CDR3. Germline values: CDR1 WNHNN, CDR2 SYGVQD (reference sequence). The CDR3 protein is CASSTGAQPDTEAFF. CDR3 coding DNA: TGCGCCAGCAGTACCGGGGCCCAGCCTGACACTGAAGCTTTCTTT.

The chain employs TRBV5-6 and TRBJ1-2; D is undetermined. Trimming took off 2 bases at V and 8 bases at J, with 13 bases between the two ends. The germline V gene encodes CDR1 SGHDT and CDR2 YYEEEE. This CDR3 is built from 13 residues. The CDR3 region has the DNA TGTGCCAGCAGCTTTGGAGCAAGCAGGGGCTACACCTTC. Its translation: CASSFGASRGYTF. The whole variable domain, filled in from reference TRBV5-6 and TRBJ1-2, reads DAGVTQSPTHLIKTRGQQVTLRCSPKSGHDTVSWYQQALGQGPQFIFQYYEEEERQRGNFPDRFSGHQFPNYSSELNVNALLLGDSALYLCASSFGASRGYTFGSGTRLTVV.

The gene calls are TRBV9 and TRBJ2-1, with 8 bases aligning to TRBD2. The CDR3 has 13 amino acids. V gave up 3 bases and J gave up 8 bases; unmatched junction bases: 4. Germline CDR1 SGDLS, CDR2 YYNGEE. This chain's CDR3 is CASSAGTSHEQFF. The CDR3 region has the DNA TGTGCCAGCAGCGCCGGGACTAGTCATGAGCAGTTCTTC.

This chain uses TRBV6-1 with TRBJ1-3; no firm D call. V lost 1 base to trimming and J lost 4 bases, with 5 bases between them. The germline V gene encodes CDR1 MNHNS and CDR2 SASEGT. CDR3 length: 13 residues. The CDR3, as DNA: TGTGCCAGCAGTGAAGGACCAGGAAACACCATATATTTT. It translates to CASSEGPGNTIYF.

The chain combines TRBV28 with TRBJ2-3; tentative D call: TRBD2 (5 bases). CDR3 size: 13 residues. V lost 6 bases and J 8 bases, leaving 15 bases between the germline ends. The germline V gene has CDR1 MDHEN and CDR2 SYDVKM. In nucleotides, the CDR3 is TGTGCCAGCAGCTCCGGACCCGGAGGTACGCAGTATTTT. This translates into CASSSGPGGTQYF.

The chain combines TRBV9 with TRBJ2-1, with 11 positions matching TRBD1. This CDR3 region has 15 residues. The J segment lost 7 bases and the V segment lost 5 bases, leaving 8 bases of the junction unmatched. Germline loops: CDR1 SGDLS, CDR2 YYNGEE. The chain's CDR3 is CASSAPGQGGNEQFF. The CDR3, as DNA: TGTGCCAGCAGTGCCCCGGGACAGGGGGGGAATGAGCAGTTCTTC.

The chain has TRBV28 and TRBJ1-4, with D unresolved. Germline assignment: CDR1 MDHEN and CDR2 SYDVKM. This CDR3 is 15 amino acids long. V shed 5 bases and J shed 5 bases, with 15 bases lying between them. The CDR3 nucleotides read TGTGCCAGCAGTCCATCCGGGTCTCCAAATGAAAAACTGTTTTTT. It translates to CASSPSGSPNEKLFF.

The chain combines TRBV30 with TRBJ1-1; 7 bases align to TRBD1. Germline trimming cut 3 bases from V and 2 bases from J; bases unmatched to any gene: 9. Per the germline V gene, CDR1 is GTSNPN and CDR2 is SVGIG (reference sequence). The CDR3 is made up of 15 amino acids. The CDR3 sequence is CAWRPPGQTNTEAFF. DNA of the CDR3: TGTGCCTGGAGGCCTCCGGGACAGACTAACACTGAAGCTTTCTTT.

CDR3 coding DNA: TGTGCCAGCAGCAAAGCGCATTTTTACGAGCAGTACTTC. Protein: CASSKAHFYEQYF. V gene TRBV21-1 combines with J gene TRBJ2-7. TRBV21-1 is a documented pseudogene. The CDR3 extends over 13 amino acids.

This clone was picked up a small number of times. This chain links TRBV2 with TRBJ1-1, with a possible D match to TRBD1 (5 bases). The CDR3 is made up of 13 amino acids. V lost 7 bases and J 1 base, leaving 10 bases between the germline ends. Germline V gene sequence: CDR1 SNHLY, CDR2 FYNNEI. The CDR3 DNA reads as TGTGCCAGCATGGCAGGGTGGAACACTGAAGCTTTCTTT. Translation: CASMAGWNTEAFF.

The chain uses TRBV27 and TRBJ1-1; D unclear. The CDR3 spans 13 residues. Germline values: CDR1 MNHEY, CDR2 SMNVEV (reference sequence). V lost 3 bases and J lost 5, with 10 bases in between. The CDR3 DNA follows: TGTGCCAGCAGTTTGGTTTGGTCTACTGAAGCTTTCTTT. Translating it yields CASSLVWSTEAFF.